This T cell receptor (beta chain) was captured in a study of T cells in localized non-small cell lung cancer. Broader study findings: Because sequencing included only one region (of the tumor), heterogeneity remains possible.

Trimming removed 2 bases at V and 8 bases at J, with 12 bases between. Germline CDR1 is SGHAT and CDR2 is FQNNGV. The CDR3 has 13 amino acids. About this clone: Its antigen is not identified.

Generated by immunoSEQ multiplex PCR, the TCRdb table keeps only in-frame clones and is missing some. The top ten hold 15% to 20% of the sample, which has 45,000 to 60,000 clones, around 83% seen once. This chain uses TRBV11-2 with TRBJ1-2; D is unclear. This TCR derives from a female donor aged 60 or older with stage II squamous cell lung carcinoma. This specimen was peripheral blood, taken before any cancer treatment. The chain's CDR3 is CASSLRDLYGYTF. DNA of the CDR3: TGTGCCAGCAGCTTAAGAGACCTTTACGGCTACACCTTC.